The rows below give T cell receptor beta chains drawn from one sample of a study of response to subunit inactivated influenza vaccine. TCRdb re-analysed the RT-PCR reads in MiXCR, keeping a single row per CDR3 protein. Altogether about 520,000 distinct CDR3 sequences are present, more than 7% being singletons, with the ten largest covering about an eighth. The sample consisted of PBMCs from blood, taken about 24 months after vaccination. The receptor set was obtained from a man between 50 and 75 years old who received an inactivated influenza vaccine. CDR3s include the opening cysteine and the closing phenylalanine or tryptophan. Fields, in order: V gene, J gene, CDR3 protein.

>TRBV7-9|TRBJ2-7
CASRWDGGPNYEQYF
>TRBV12-3/TRBV12-4|TRBJ1-5
CASSPRQGINQPQHF
>TRBV2|TRBJ1-5
CASSRDSLYSNQPQHF
>TRBV20-1|TRBJ2-5
CSARDIVLQETQYF
>TRBV12-3/TRBV12-4|TRBJ1-2
CASSSRPHYGYTF
>TRBV12-3/TRBV12-4|TRBJ2-1
CASSLGLREQFF
>TRBV4-3|TRBJ2-7
CASSQTTGYEHYF
>TRBV12-3/TRBV12-4|TRBJ1-5
CASSLAASHQPQHF
>TRBV12-3/TRBV12-4|TRBJ2-1
CASRDSVAKASF
>TRBV7-2|TRBJ2-3
CASSLLAGGPSTDTQYF
>TRBV28|TRBJ2-7
CASTPAGAYEQYF
>TRBV7-3|TRBJ2-2
CASSLMASGYTGELFF
>TRBV6-2/TRBV6-3|TRBJ2-3
CASRHAGSTDTQYF
>TRBV20-1|TRBJ2-7
CSPRGDLSYEQYF
>TRBV20-1|TRBJ2-1
CSAGTSTTEQFF
>TRBV30|TRBJ1-5
CAWSVSGISNQPQHF
>TRBV7-6|TRBJ2-3
CASSPQDISTDTQYF
>TRBV6-2/TRBV6-3|TRBJ2-1
CASGRAGQYNEQFF